Here is one TCR beta chain with its context. What it recognizes is unknown. Sample time point: baseline, week 1 (first vaccination visit). Indicated treatment: pre-vaccination baseline after standard-of-care therapy. CDR3 length equals 14 residues. J lost 4 bases, V lost 1 base, and 4 bases had no gene match. The V gene's germline CDR1 is SGHAT and CDR2 FQNNGV. The data are from a study of a mutant IDH1 vaccine in newly diagnosed glioma. Study-wide points: Pseudoprogression seemed unrelated to changes in top peripheral T cell clonotypes.

Method: immunoSEQ multiplex PCR; TCRdb's copy keeps in-frame clones and lacks some. The sample lists about 50,000 clones; roughly 88% were seen once. Specimen: PBMCs, collected from a glioma patient treated with radiotherapy, temozolomide or both. This clonotype was obtained from a man aged 35-49 years with glioma. The chain combines TRBV11-2 with TRBJ2-7, with 7 bases matching TRBD2. The CDR3: CASSLVGGSYEQYF. Here the CDR3 DNA reads TGTGCCAGCAGCTTAGTCGGGGGGTCGTACGAGCAGTACTTC.